The present TCR beta chain was sequenced within a study of cytomegalovirus exposure and HLA in healthy donors. About the research overall: The 110 or so validation repertoires were produced on the same platform as the roughly 700 repertoires of the first cohort. This was reported in a later analysis.

Study results and limitations: Cytomegalovirus-associated TCR beta chains were listed, numbering 150 to 200.

To note about this clone: Its antigen is unknown.

The ends were cut back, 3 bases at V and 8 bases at J, with 7 bases in the middle. CDR3 size: 11 residues. Germline assignment: CDR1 KGHSH and CDR2 LQKENI. Clones were read by immunoSEQ multiplex PCR, and TCRdb kept only the in-frame ones, dropping some. This table holds 250,000 to 300,000 clones, around 90% found once. Donors were drawn from the 120-subject validation cohort, separate from the roughly 700-subject first cohort. Sample: PBMCs. The genes are TRBV18 and TRBJ1-1, with D maybe TRBD1 (5 bases). The clonotype originates from a woman younger than 35 in good health and CMV-seronegative. The CDR3 protein is CASSPDREAFF. CDR3 in DNA: TGTGCCAGCTCACCCGACAGAGAAGCTTTCTTT. The full variable domain, with the rest looked up from reference TRBV18 and TRBJ1-1, is NAGVMQNPRHLVRRRGQEARLRCSPMKGHSHVYWYRQLPEEGLKFMVYLQKENIIDESGMPKERFSAEFPKEGPSILRIQQVVRGDSAAYFCASSPDREAFFGQGTRLTVV.